The 2 T cell receptor beta chains listed next were all sequenced from one sample in a study of vaccination effects on CD4 cells after COVID-19. Here immunoSEQ multiplex PCR was the method, and the copy in TCRdb shows in-frame clones only, minus some. This sample carries roughly 31,000 clones, about 70% of them seen once, and the ten largest clones take over 3%. With approximately 9 days of culture completed, CD4+ T cells were isolated. Antigen specificity for these receptors is unknown. The sequenced sample was CD4+ T cells from PBMCs cultured without peptide, obtained before COVID-19 vaccination. Receptors originate from a human donor who received a COVID-19 vaccine.

In its sample, this clone was seen a few times. CDR3 sequence reads: CASSVEGQGIEAFF. CDR3 DNA: TGTGCCAGCAGCGTAGAGGGACAGGGAATTGAAGCTTTCTTT. This chain joins TRBV9 and TRBJ1-1; TRBD1 matches 9 bases. Germline assignment: CDR1 SGDLS and CDR2 YYNGEE. The CDR3 covers 14 residues. V shed 0 bases and J 7 bases; nucleotides not matched to a gene: 4.

This chain links TRBV6-5 with TRBJ2-1; 12 bases line up with TRBD2. This CDR3 has 15 amino acids. Trimming removed 2 bases from V and 6 bases from J; junction bases left unmatched: 2. CDR1 is MNHEY, CDR2 SVGAGI, per germline. CDR3 bases: TGTGCCAGCAGTTACCTAGCGGGGGGGCTCAATGAGCAGTTCTTC. It translates to CASSYLAGGLNEQFF.